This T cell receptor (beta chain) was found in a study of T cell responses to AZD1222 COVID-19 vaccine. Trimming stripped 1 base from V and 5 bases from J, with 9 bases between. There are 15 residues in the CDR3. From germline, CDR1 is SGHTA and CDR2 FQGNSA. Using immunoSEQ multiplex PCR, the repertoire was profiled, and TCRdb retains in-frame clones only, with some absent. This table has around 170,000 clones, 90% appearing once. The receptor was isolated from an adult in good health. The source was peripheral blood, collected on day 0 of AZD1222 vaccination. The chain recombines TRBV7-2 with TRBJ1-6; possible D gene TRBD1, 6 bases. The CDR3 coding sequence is TGTGCCAGCAGCTTAGGACAGGACAATAATTCACCCCTCCACTTT. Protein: CASSLGQDNNSPLHF.